This TCR beta chain stems from a study of shared clonotypes between healthy human individuals. Study context: The donor pool was made up of two women and three men aged 18 to 49. Study conclusions and caveats: Against clonotypes common to all four donors, non-shared ones had lower generation probabilities.

Produced via immunoSEQ multiplex PCR; TCRdb's table is partial and in-frame only. This table has approximately 810,000 clones, 80% to 95% appearing once. With regard to this clone: Its antigen is currently unknown.

CD45RO-negative, CCR7-positively selected cells formed the naive CD8 fraction, excluding terminally differentiated effector memory CD45RA+ cells. The sequenced material came from naive CD8+ T cells sorted from blood. This TCR was recovered from a young man in good health.

The CDR3 loop reads CASDNYEQYF. The CDR3, as DNA: TGCGCCAGCGATAACTACGAGCAGTACTTC. The chain recombines TRBV10-1 with TRBJ2-7, with no clear D. CDR1 is WNHNN, CDR2 SYGVQD, per germline (reference sequence). The CDR3 length is 10 residues. Trimming pared 8 bases from V and 3 bases from J, leaving 5 bases between.